This TCR beta chain was recorded in a study of cytomegalovirus exposure and HLA in healthy donors. PCR primers comprised 60 Vbeta and 13 Jbeta primers. Generated by immunoSEQ multiplex PCR, the TCRdb table keeps only in-frame clones and is missing some. Of roughly 98,000 clones listed, 55% to 75% are singletons. The CDR3 runs 16 residues. Per the germline V gene, CDR1 is SGHNT and CDR2 is YENEEA. The J segment lost 5 bases and the V segment lost 3 bases, leaving 5 bases of the junction unmatched. Sampled while nominally healthy, donors likely had unrecorded immune exposures. There are a few counts of this clone.

The specimen was PBMCs. The receptor's source is a man aged 45-65 years in good health and CMV-seronegative. The chain combines TRBV11-3 with TRBJ2-5, with 14 bases matching TRBD2. CDR3 region: CASSFGTSGRSETQYF. The CDR3 coding sequence is TGTGCCAGCAGCTTTGGGACTAGCGGGAGATCGGAGACCCAGTACTTC.